Sequencing of this TCR beta chain was carried out in a study of cytomegalovirus exposure and HLA in healthy donors. Findings and caveats of the study: Differences between HLA loci emerged in a later analysis of TCR association rates, with DRB1 most and HLA-C fewest. CMV serostatus was the only immune exposure information that was available. Most TCR sequences were seen very rarely across donors, but some public TCRs occurred in many. According to a later analysis, donors in an Asian-associated ancestry cluster reportedly had fewer N-insertions than the roughly 720-donor mean.

Vbeta (60) and Jbeta (13) primers were used in the PCR. Some clones are missing from TCRdb's copy, which holds only in-frame ones; the method was immunoSEQ multiplex PCR. The repertoire holds about 160,000 clones, with 70% as singletons. This clone was detected a few times. The target antigen is unknown. The V and J ends lost 4 bases and 4 bases respectively, with 11 bases between them. The CDR3 totals 15 residues. CDR1 SGHTA and CDR2 FQGNSA come from the germline V gene. The sequenced sample was PBMCs. The rearrangement joins TRBV7-2 to TRBJ2-6; no firm D call. This TCR came from a man aged 18 to 30 in good health and CMV-seropositive. DNA of the CDR3: TGTGCCAGCAGCTCCCAGGCCGACGGGGCCAACGTCCTGACTTTC. Translation: CASSSQADGANVLTF.